This TCR beta chain was sequenced during a study of shared clonotypes between healthy human individuals. In the study overall: Three plates were used per donor for CD4 naive, three for CD4 memory, two for CD8 naive and one for CD8 memory.

After removal of 1 base from V and 5 bases from J, the junction contained 6 bases not matched to a gene. The CDR3 sequence is 15 residues long. Germline CDR1 SEHNR, CDR2 FQNEAQ (reference sequence). This clone appeared a few times. Method: immunoSEQ multiplex PCR; TCRdb's copy keeps in-frame clones and lacks some. The sample has about 1 million clones, 75% seen once; the top ten hold roughly 1.5%. Sequenced sample: memory CD4+ T cells sorted from blood. The subset: CD45RA-negative fraction. The V gene is TRBV7-9, the J gene TRBJ2-5, with TRBD2 matching 8 bases. The receptor's source is a man younger than 35 in good health. CDR3 in DNA: TGTGCCAGCAGCTTAGGTCAGCGGGGGCAGGAGACCCAGTACTTC. Its protein product is CASSLGQRGQETQYF.